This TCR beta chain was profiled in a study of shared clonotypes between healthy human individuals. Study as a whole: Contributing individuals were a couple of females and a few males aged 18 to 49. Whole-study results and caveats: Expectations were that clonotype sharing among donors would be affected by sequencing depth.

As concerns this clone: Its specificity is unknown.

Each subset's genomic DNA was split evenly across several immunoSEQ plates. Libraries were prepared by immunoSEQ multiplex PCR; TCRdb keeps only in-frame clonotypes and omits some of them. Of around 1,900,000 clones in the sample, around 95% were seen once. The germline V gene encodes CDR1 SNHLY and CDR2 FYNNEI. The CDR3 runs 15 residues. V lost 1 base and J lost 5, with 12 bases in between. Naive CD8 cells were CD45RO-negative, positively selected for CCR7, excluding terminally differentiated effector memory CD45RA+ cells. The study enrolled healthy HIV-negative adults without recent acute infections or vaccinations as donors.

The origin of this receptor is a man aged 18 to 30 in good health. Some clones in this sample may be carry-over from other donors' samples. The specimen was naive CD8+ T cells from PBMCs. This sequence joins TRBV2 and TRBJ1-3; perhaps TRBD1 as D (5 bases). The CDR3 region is CASSEGAGKRNTIYF. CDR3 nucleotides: TGTGCCAGCAGTGAAGGGGCAGGGAAGAGAAACACCATATATTTT.